The next 8 T cell receptor beta chains were all read from a single sample in a study of T-cell reconstitution after alpha-beta-depleted transplantation in children. Researchers prepared the TCRbeta library using unique molecular identifiers, the study reports. TCRdb ran MiXCR on the PCR reads and lists one entry per CDR3 protein. The profile shows roughly 100,000 distinct CDR3 sequences, over 6% of them singletons. Specimen: PBMCs, collected before TCRalphabeta/CD19-depleted stem cell transplant. Receptors were obtained from a boy aged 2-15 years with acute lymphoblastic leukemia, due to receive a stem cell transplant.

This clonotype was seen more than once but under ten times. This sequence joins TRBV6-2 or TRBV6-3 and TRBJ1-6; D remains ambiguous. Deletions cut 8 bases from V and 7 bases from J, with 15 bases between. The CDR3 spans 14 residues. CDR1 MNHEY and CDR2 SVGEGT come from the germline V gene. The CDR3 coding sequence is TGTGCCAGCCACTTCACCCGACTAAATTCACCCCTCCACTTT. Amino acid sequence: CASHFTRLNSPLHF.

This clonotype was seen repeatedly, ten times or more. V and J are TRBV3-1 and TRBJ1-2, with 7 bases lining up with TRBD1. CDR1 LGHDT and CDR2 YNNKEL come from the germline V gene (reference sequence). CDR3 length equals 13 residues. Trimming took 4 bases from V and 5 from J; bases not matched to a gene: 4. This CDR3 reads CASSPTGLYGYTF. CDR3 bases: TGTGCCAGCAGCCCGACAGGGCTGTATGGCTACACCTTC.

This clonotype occurred many times. This rearrangement joins TRBV20-1 to TRBJ1-5, with D possibly matching TRBD1 (6 bases). The CDR3 is 14 residues long. V lost 6 bases, J lost 0 bases, and 12 bases lay in between. Germline lookup yields CDR1 DFQATT and CDR2 SNEGSKA (reference sequence). CDR3 amino acids: CSALRGGSNQPQHF. For the CDR3, the DNA is TGCAGTGCCCTGAGGGGGGGTAGCAATCAGCCCCAGCATTTT.

This clonotype has just a few counts. V gene TRBV4-3 combines with J gene TRBJ1-4; 12 bases line up with TRBD1. With V trimmed by 2 bases and J by 8 bases, 6 bases remained unmatched. The CDR3 totals 16 residues. Germline CDR1 is LGHNA and CDR2 is YSLEER. CDR3 DNA: TGCGCCAGCAGCCAATTTACCGGGACAGGGGGCGAAAAACTGTTTTTT. This encodes CASSQFTGTGGEKLFF.

This clonotype has ten or more counts. This sequence joins TRBV20-1 and TRBJ1-2; 7 nucleotides align to TRBD1. The germline CDR1 and CDR2 sequences are DFQATT and SNEGSKA (reference sequence). The V and J ends lost 4 bases and 7 bases, in that order; junction bases with no gene match: 6. This CDR3 region has 12 residues. The CDR3 sequence: CSATTGEAGYTF. CDR3 nucleotides: TGCAGTGCTACTACAGGGGAAGCTGGCTACACCTTC.

In its sample, this clonotype was seen a few times. The chain has TRBV6-5 and TRBJ1-2; D is undetermined. Germline V gives CDR1 MNHEY, CDR2 SVGAGI. The CDR3 contains 13 residues. V was trimmed by 6 bases and J by 2 bases, leaving 10 bases between them. As DNA, the CDR3 is TGTGCCAGCAGCCCGGACGGGAACTATGGCTACACCTTC. This gives the protein CASSPDGNYGYTF.

This chain links TRBV7-2 with TRBJ1-1, with no clear D. V was clipped by 3 bases and J by 1 base, with 9 bases between them. This CDR3 contains 14 residues. CDR1 and CDR2 from the germline V gene are SGHTA and FQGNSA. The CDR3 here is CASSFSRQNTEAFF. In DNA, the CDR3 is TGTGCCAGCAGCTTCTCGAGGCAGAACACTGAAGCTTTCTTT. The whole variable domain, remainder taken from reference TRBV7-2 and TRBJ1-1, is GAGVSQSPSNKVTEKGKDVELRCDPISGHTALYWYRQSLGQGLEFLIYFQGNSAPDKSGLPSDRFSAERTGGSVSTLTIQRTQQEDSAVYLCASSFSRQNTEAFFGQGTRLTVV.

This clonotype was detected a few times. CDR3 coding DNA: TGCGCCAGCAGCCACGCTACGTCATCCAGGCAGCGGACAGAGACCCAGTACTTC. Amino acids: CASSHATSSRQRTETQYF. The chain joins TRBV4-1 to TRBJ2-5, with a possible D match to TRBD2 (5 bases). This CDR3 comprises 18 residues. CDR1 is MGHRA, CDR2 YSYEKL, per germline. V gave up 3 bases and J gave up 4 bases, with 24 bases separating them.